Listed here are 18 T cell receptor beta chains from one sample, sequenced in a study of shared T cell receptors in the human thymus listed by TCRdb under 2021. The library came from the immunoSEQ multiplex PCR assay. Drawn from immuneACCESS, this table holds only the in-frame rearrangements with V and J called that TCRdb kept. Clones are partly lost; checked studies trace under half to an unresolved V gene and leave the rest unexplained. The sample contains hundreds of thousands of clones, 95% of them found a single time. The ten largest clonotypes hold roughly 0.02% of the sample. The sequenced sample was thymocytes. These receptors were taken from a human donor.

The chain has TRBV10-3 and TRBJ2-7, with D possibly matching TRBD1 (5 bases). The V gene lost 4 bases and the J gene lost 1 base, with 20 bases spanning the gap. This CDR3 is built from 17 residues. Germline-derived CDR1 and CDR2 are ENHRY and SYGVKD. The CDR3 here is CAISVSPFFDSSYEQYF. CDR3 nucleotide sequence: TGTGCCATCAGTGTATCGCCTTTTTTTGACAGTTCCTACGAGCAGTACTTC.

The rearrangement links TRBV18 to TRBJ2-5; D gene unclear. Trimming stripped 4 bases from V and 3 bases from J, with 15 bases between. Per the germline V gene, CDR1 is KGHSH and CDR2 is LQKENI. This CDR3 spans 15 amino acids. The CDR3 DNA is TGTGCCAGCTCACGTCTAATTGGTGCCGAAGAGACCCAGTACTTC. Translation: CASSRLIGAEETQYF.

The V call is TRBV7-2, the J call TRBJ2-7; TRBD2 matches 10 bases. The germline gives CDR1 SGHTA, CDR2 FQGNSA. The trim removed 4 bases at V and 0 bases at J, leaving 9 bases unmatched. The CDR3 has 17 amino acids. CDR3 amino acids: CASSSRGLAQRSYEQYF. In nucleotides, the CDR3 is TGTGCCAGCAGCTCGAGGGGACTAGCGCAACGCTCCTACGAGCAGTACTTC.

The chain couples TRBV4-2 to TRBJ1-1, with TRBD1 matching over 11 bases. Germline lookup yields CDR1 LGHNA and CDR2 YNFKEQ. This CDR3 comprises 15 residues. The ends lost 2 bases at V and 3 bases at J; junction bases unmatched: 2. The CDR3 is CASSQPGQGDTEAFF. DNA for the CDR3: TGTGCCAGCAGCCAACCGGGACAGGGGGACACTGAAGCTTTCTTT.

J is TRBJ1-5 and V is TRBV19, with D possibly matching TRBD1 (5 bases). V was shortened by 10 bases and J by 2 bases, with 24 bases between the two germline ends. The CDR3 is made up of 17 amino acids. CDR1 and CDR2 from the germline V gene are LNHDA and SQIVND (reference sequence). The CDR3 bases are TGTGCCACCACCGGTCCCCGGTCCAGGGTTGGCAATCAGCCCCAGCATTTT. It specifies CATTGPRSRVGNQPQHF.

V gene TRBV30 combines with J gene TRBJ2-1; 11 bases are shared with TRBD2. Germline V lookup: CDR1 GTSNPN, CDR2 SVGIG (reference sequence). The CDR3 is 12 amino acids. V lost 4 bases to trimming and J lost 8 bases; unmatched junction nucleotides: 1. In DNA, the CDR3 is TGTGCCTGGACTAGCGGGAGGTATGAGCAGTTCTTC. It is translated as CAWTSGRYEQFF.

The J gene is TRBJ2-6, the V gene TRBV4-1; D ambiguous. CDR1 is MGHRA, CDR2 YSYEKL, per germline. The CDR3 extends over 17 amino acids. The germline V and J ends were trimmed by 0 bases and 0 bases, with 9 bases remaining between them. The CDR3 here is CASSQELELSGANVLTF. The DNA for the CDR3 is TGCGCCAGCAGCCAAGAACTTGAGCTCTCTGGGGCCAACGTCCTGACTTTC.

J is TRBJ1-3 and V is TRBV7-9; 8 nucleotides match TRBD1. CDR3 length: 19 amino acids. Germline V lookup: CDR1 SEHNR, CDR2 FQNEAQ (reference sequence). V trimming: 5 bases; J trimming: 0 bases; junction bases outside the gene matches: 15. CDR3 residues: CASSPLRGTGKDSGNTIYF. CDR3 bases: TGTGCCAGCAGCCCCCTGAGGGGGACAGGAAAGGACTCTGGAAACACCATATATTTT.

V gene TRBV14 combines with J gene TRBJ1-5; D uncertain. V was shortened by 0 bases and J by 4 bases, with 4 bases between the two germline ends. The CDR3 extends over 13 amino acids. CDR1 and CDR2 from the germline V gene are SGHDN and FVKESK. CDR3 sequence reads: CASSQDSNQPQHF. For the CDR3, the DNA is TGTGCCAGCAGCCAAGATTCGAATCAGCCCCAGCATTTT.

This chain joins TRBV7-2 and TRBJ2-7, with 11 bases lining up with TRBD1. Germline-derived CDR1 and CDR2 are SGHTA and FQGNSA. The CDR3 totals 14 residues. With 3 bases clipped from V and 6 bases from J, the junction kept 4 bases outside the gene matches. CDR3 in amino acids: CASSFPGTGGEQYF. The CDR3 nucleotides are TGTGCCAGCAGCTTCCCCGGGACAGGGGGCGAGCAGTACTTC.

This clone was seen only once. The chain carries TRBV7-9 and TRBJ2-2, with TRBD2 as a possible D gene (7 bases). Looked up from germline, CDR1 is SEHNR and CDR2 is FQNEAQ (reference sequence). The length of the CDR3 is 16 residues. Trimming stripped 3 bases from V and 5 bases from J, with 16 bases between. The CDR3 reads CASSFGRERGTGELFF. The CDR3 DNA reads as TGTGCCAGCAGCTTTGGGCGGGAGAGGGGGACCGGGGAGCTGTTTTTT.

The chain recombines TRBV27 with TRBJ1-1; 9 bases match TRBD1. The CDR3 runs 16 residues. Germline-derived CDR1 and CDR2 are MNHEY and SMNVEV (reference sequence). V dropped 2 bases and J dropped 4; count of bases not matched to a gene: 8. The CDR3: CASSLSGDRGATEAFF. DNA of the CDR3: TGTGCCAGCAGTTTAAGTGGAGACAGGGGGGCCACTGAAGCTTTCTTT.

This chain links TRBV11-3 with TRBJ2-2, with unresolved D. This CDR3 is built from 12 residues. V dropped 8 bases and J dropped 5 bases, with 9 bases sitting between them. Germline-derived CDR1 and CDR2 are SGHNT and YENEEA. The CDR3 DNA sequence: TGTGCCAGCGGGCTAAAGACCGGGGAGCTGTTTTTT. This gives the protein CASGLKTGELFF.

This chain connects TRBV11-1 to TRBJ2-7, with a tentative D call TRBD1 (5 bases). This CDR3 is built from 14 residues. V lost 2 bases and J lost 5, with 13 bases in between. CDR1 is SGHAT and CDR2 is FQDESV in the germline V gene (reference sequence). The CDR3 region is CASSLIQGPNEQYF. The CDR3 DNA reads TGTGCCAGCAGCTTAATCCAGGGTCCCAACGAGCAGTACTTC. Filled out from reference TRBV11-1 and TRBJ2-7, the complete variable domain reads EAEVAQSPRYKITEKSQAVAFWCDPISGHATLYWYRQILGQGPELLVQFQDESVVDDSQLPKDRFSAERLKGVDSTLKIQPAELGDSAMYLCASSLIQGPNEQYFGPGTRLTVT.

The chain recombines TRBV19 with TRBJ2-2, with 9 positions matching TRBD1. Germline V gives CDR1 LNHDA, CDR2 SQIVND (reference sequence). With 7 bases clipped from V and 2 bases from J, the junction kept 8 bases outside the gene matches. The CDR3 is made up of 16 amino acids. The CDR3 spells CASKGDREDNTGELFF. DNA for the CDR3: TGTGCCAGTAAAGGGGACAGGGAGGATAACACCGGGGAGCTGTTTTTT.

The genes are TRBV5-6 and TRBJ2-5; the match to TRBD2 covers 13 bases. The CDR3 consists of 15 residues. Per germline, CDR1 SGHDT and CDR2 YYEEEE. Losses at the gene ends were 4 bases for V and 5 bases for J; bases not matched to a gene: 5. CDR3 loop: CASSKLAGGPETQYF. The CDR3 nucleotides are TGTGCCAGCAGCAAACTAGCGGGAGGGCCCGAGACCCAGTACTTC.

This chain connects TRBV28 to TRBJ2-7; D is possibly TRBD1 (5 bases). The CDR3 runs 16 residues. Trimming cost V 6 bases and J 1 base, with 19 bases left between them. Germline CDR1 reads MDHEN; CDR2 reads SYDVKM. The DNA for the CDR3 is TGTGCCAGCAGGACGAACAGGCTAACCGGGTCCTACGAGCAGTACTTC. Its translation is CASRTNRLTGSYEQYF. Supplemented by reference TRBV28 and TRBJ2-7, the full variable domain reads DVKVTQSSRYLVKRTGEKVFLECVQDMDHENMFWYRQDPGLGLRLIYFSYDVKMKEKGDIPEGYSVSREKKERFSLILESASTNQTSMYLCASRTNRLTGSYEQYFGPGTRLTVT.

The rearrangement uses TRBV2 and TRBJ2-3; 10 bases are shared with TRBD2. CDR1 is SNHLY and CDR2 is FYNNEI in the germline V gene. The CDR3 is made up of 16 amino acids. The V segment lost 7 bases and the J segment 0 bases; nucleotides outside the gene matches: 7. This CDR3 is CASTLTSGNSTDTQYF. For the CDR3, the DNA is TGTGCCAGCACGCTTACTAGCGGGAATAGCACAGATACGCAGTATTTT.